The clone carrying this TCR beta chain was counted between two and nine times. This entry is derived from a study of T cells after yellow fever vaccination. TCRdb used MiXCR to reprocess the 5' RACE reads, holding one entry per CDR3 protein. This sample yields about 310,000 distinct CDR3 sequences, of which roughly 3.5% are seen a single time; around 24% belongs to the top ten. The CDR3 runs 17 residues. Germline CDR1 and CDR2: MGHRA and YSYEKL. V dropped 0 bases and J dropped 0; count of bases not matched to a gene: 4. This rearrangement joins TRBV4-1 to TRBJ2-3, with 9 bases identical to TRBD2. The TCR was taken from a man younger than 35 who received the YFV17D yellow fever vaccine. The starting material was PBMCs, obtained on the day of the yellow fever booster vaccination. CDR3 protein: CASSQDLAGESTDTQYF. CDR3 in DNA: TGCGCCAGCAGCCAAGATTTAGCGGGGGAAAGCACAGATACGCAGTATTTT.